One and the same sample provided the 18 T cell receptor beta chains below, sequenced in a study of early stage breast cancer tumors. Profiled with immunoSEQ multiplex PCR; TCRdb holds only in-frame clones, not every one. The sample includes about 69,000 clones, 80% of them seen just once. The sample comprised blood. The receptors were gathered from a person between 35 and 49 years old with breast cancer.

The chain carries TRBV30 and TRBJ2-1; the match to TRBD2 covers 14 bases. In germline, CDR1 is GTSNPN, CDR2 SVGIG (reference sequence). J was trimmed by 6 bases and V by 3 bases; bases with no gene match: 10. The CDR3 loop spans 17 amino acids. The CDR3 loop reads CAWRRGLAGEGGNEQFF. The DNA of the CDR3 is TGTGCCTGGAGGAGGGGACTAGCGGGAGAGGGGGGCAATGAGCAGTTCTTC.

As concerns this clone: Relative to the germline gene, one junction end is altered; a read error may explain this. The chain couples TRBV20-1 to TRBJ1-4; D gene unclear. This CDR3 is built from 11 residues. Germline V gene lookup returns CDR1 DFQATT and CDR2 SNEGSKA (reference sequence). DNA of the CDR3: TGCAGTGCTCGAGATAATGAAAAACTGTTTTTT. Translated: CSARDNEKLFF.

The rearrangement joins TRBV11-1 to TRBJ2-3; the D gene is possibly TRBD2 (5 bases). This CDR3 has 16 amino acids. CDR1 and CDR2 from the germline V gene are SGHAT and FQDESV (reference sequence). The ends were cut back, 1 base at V and 5 bases at J, with 16 bases in the middle. Written as DNA, the CDR3 is TGTGCCAGCAGCTTAGAGGTGGGAGTCGTTAAAGATACGCAGTATTTT. This sequence encodes CASSLEVGVVKDTQYF.

The chain is built from TRBV18 and TRBJ1-5; TRBD1 is a possible D gene (5 bases). This CDR3 region has 14 residues. V dropped 6 bases and J dropped 2 bases, with 11 bases sitting between them. Per the germline V gene, CDR1 is KGHSH and CDR2 is LQKENI. CDR3 in amino acids: CASSQGMGNQPQHF. CDR3 sequence (DNA): TGTGCCAGCTCTCAGGGAATGGGCAATCAGCCCCAGCATTTT.

The rearrangement joins TRBV5-6 to TRBJ1-1; TRBD1 agrees at 7 bases. CDR1 and CDR2 from the germline V gene are SGHDT and YYEEEE. V gave up 4 bases and J gave up 3 bases; unmatched junction bases: 0. This CDR3 spans 12 amino acids. The CDR3 DNA reads TGTGCCAGCAGCCAGGGGGACACTGAAGCTTTCTTT. This translates into CASSQGDTEAFF.

The chain links TRBV7-8 to TRBJ2-3; D possibly corresponds to TRBD1 (6 bases). The CDR3 is 16 amino acids. V lost 6 bases and J 0 bases, leaving 16 bases between the germline ends. Per the germline V gene, CDR1 is SGHVS and CDR2 is FQNEAQ. Here the CDR3 reads CASSSNLGTSTDTQYF. The CDR3 bases are TGTGCCAGCAGTTCTAACCTCGGGACAAGCACAGATACGCAGTATTTT.

This chain links TRBV7-9 with TRBJ2-5; D perhaps matches TRBD2 (6 bases). V was clipped by 8 bases and J by 5 bases, with 15 bases between them. The CDR3 runs to 13 residues. Germline CDR1 reads SEHNR; CDR2 reads FQNEAQ (reference sequence). The CDR3 loop reads CASRTAGLETQYF. The CDR3 DNA follows: TGTGCCAGCCGGACCGCGGGGTTGGAGACCCAGTACTTC.

The chain links TRBV6-5 to TRBJ2-7; 7 bases fit TRBD1. Trimming removed 6 bases from V and 4 bases from J; junction bases left unmatched: 9. The CDR3 has 14 residues. The germline V gene encodes CDR1 MNHEY and CDR2 SVGAGI. CDR3 sequence: CASRVNRGSYEQYF. The CDR3 bases are TGTGCCAGCAGAGTCAACAGGGGATCGTACGAGCAGTACTTC.

The chain has TRBV30 and TRBJ2-3; no reliable D call. This CDR3 spans 11 amino acids. Germline V gene data show CDR1 as GTSNPN and CDR2 as SVGIG (reference sequence). Trimming removed 3 bases at V and 4 bases at J, with 5 bases between. The CDR3 DNA follows: TGTGCCTGGAGAGACTCAGATACGCAGTATTTT. Protein sequence: CAWRDSDTQYF.

The CDR3 nucleotides read TGTGCCAGTACAAAACGGGTCACCGGGGAGCTGTTTTTT. Translated, it gives CASTKRVTGELFF. This chain uses TRBV19 with TRBJ2-2; D unresolved. V was trimmed by 7 bases and J by 4 bases, leaving 10 bases between them. The CDR3 contains 13 residues. Germline V lookup: CDR1 LNHDA, CDR2 SQIVND (reference sequence).

The V and J genes are TRBV19 and TRBJ1-3; D remains unclear. Germline V gene sequence: CDR1 LNHDA, CDR2 SQIVND (reference sequence). V shed 6 bases and J shed 9 bases, with 18 bases lying between them. There are 14 residues in the CDR3. The CDR3 here is CASRTRGKGATIYF. In nucleotides, the CDR3 is TGTGCCAGTAGAACGAGAGGCAAGGGTGCCACCATATATTTT.

The chain employs TRBV11-3 and TRBJ2-7; D uncertain. CDR1 and CDR2 (germline): SGHNT, YENEEA. CDR3 length: 13 residues. The V gene lost 2 bases and the J gene lost 4 bases, with 9 bases spanning the gap. CDR3 DNA sequence: TGTGCCAGCAGCTTATCAGCGAGTTACGAGCAGTACTTC. This translates into CASSLSASYEQYF.

On this clone itself: Different DNA sequences within this sample yield the same CDR3. The V gene is TRBV18, the J gene TRBJ2-3; D unresolved. This CDR3 has 13 amino acids. V dropped 4 bases and J dropped 0 bases, with 5 bases sitting between them. The germline V gene encodes CDR1 KGHSH and CDR2 LQKENI. CDR3 coding DNA: TGTGCCAGCTCACAAGGGAGCACAGATACGCAGTATTTT. It encodes CASSQGSTDTQYF. The full variable domain, in which reference TRBV18 and TRBJ2-3 provide the parts outside the CDR3, is NAGVMQNPRHLVRRRGQEARLRCSPMKGHSHVYWYRQLPEEGLKFMVYLQKENIIDESGMPKERFSAEFPKEGPSILRIQQVVRGDSAAYFCASSQGSTDTQYFGPGTRLTVL.

This chain joins TRBV28 and TRBJ2-7; TRBD2 aligns across 7 bases. Germline V gene sequence: CDR1 MDHEN, CDR2 SYDVKM. Germline trimming cut 5 bases from V and 2 bases from J; bases unmatched to any gene: 6. This CDR3 comprises 14 residues. CDR3 amino acids: CASSPGLTTYEQYF. The CDR3 DNA sequence: TGTGCCAGCAGTCCGGGACTAACAACCTACGAGCAGTACTTC.

The rearrangement joins TRBV7-8 to TRBJ1-2, with 7 positions matching TRBD1. The junction had 8 bases not matched to a gene; V was cut back by 0 bases and J by 4 bases. The length of the CDR3 is 16 residues. The germline V gene encodes CDR1 SGHVS and CDR2 FQNEAQ. In DNA form, the CDR3 reads TGTGCCAGCAGCTTAGCCCTCGGGACAGCTATCTATGGCTACACCTTC. It codes for CASSLALGTAIYGYTF. Full variable domain (outside the CDR3, taken from reference TRBV7-8 and TRBJ1-2): GAGVSQSPRYKVAKRGQDVALRCDPISGHVSLFWYQQALGQGPEFLTYFQNEAQLDKSGLPSDRFFAERPEGSVSTLKIQRTQQEDSAVYLCASSLALGTAIYGYTFGSGTRLTVV.

The CDR3 nucleotides are TGTGCCAGCATAGGGACAGCCATCGACGGGGCCTATGGCTACACCTTC. Translating it yields CASIGTAIDGAYGYTF. The chain recombines TRBV28 with TRBJ1-2, with TRBD1 matching 7 bases. This CDR3 region has 16 residues. Germline CDR1 and CDR2: MDHEN and SYDVKM. Losses at the gene ends were 7 bases for V and 4 bases for J; bases not matched to a gene: 15.

The sample holds one count of this clone. The V gene is TRBV29-1, the J gene TRBJ2-3; D might be TRBD2 (5 bases). Trimming removed 6 bases at V and 4 bases at J, with 20 bases between. CDR1 SQVTM and CDR2 ANQGSEA come from the germline V gene. The CDR3 is 15 amino acids. The CDR3 sequence is CSVVLSGIKADTQYF. Written as DNA, the CDR3 is TGCAGCGTGGTTCTTTCGGGGATAAAGGCAGATACGCAGTATTTT.

J is TRBJ1-5 and V is TRBV18; 9 positions agree with TRBD1. CDR1 and CDR2 (germline): KGHSH, LQKENI. The V gene end was trimmed by 4 bases and the J gene end by 4 bases; junction bases not matched to a gene: 5. The CDR3 runs 15 residues. The CDR3 region has the DNA TGTGCCAGCTCACAAGGGACAGGGCAAAATCAGCCCCAGCATTTT. The encoded protein is CASSQGTGQNQPQHF.